A selection of T cell receptor beta chains follows, all from one sample in a study of shared clonotypes between healthy human individuals. Clones were sequenced by immunoSEQ multiplex PCR, and TCRdb holds only the in-frame ones, with some missing. The repertoire holds roughly 680,000 clones, with 55% to 80% as singletons. Material for sequencing was memory CD4+ T cells sorted from blood. The receptor set was obtained from a woman between 25 and 40 years old in good health. The CDR3 runs from the conserved cysteine through the conserved F or W. A D gene is named only where the DNA matches it firmly. Rows may omit the clone size; those that give it use once, few, many or a size class.

d_gene	abundance	j_gene	v_gene	CDR3nt	CDR3aa
TRBD2	-	TRBJ2-2	TRBV29-1	TGCAGCGGGTTTCGGGGGGGCACCGGGGAGCTGTTTTTT	CSGFRGGTGELFF
TRBD1	few	TRBJ1-1	TRBV25-1	TGTGCCAGCGGGCGAACAGGGGAGTACACTGAAGCTTTCTTT	CASGRTGEYTEAFF
TRBD1	-	TRBJ2-3	TRBV5-1	TGCGCCAGCAGCCTCGGGACAGGCTCGGTGGATACGCAGTATTTT	CASSLGTGSVDTQYF
-	-	TRBJ2-7	TRBV5-1	TGCGCCAGCAGCTTGGGGACAGAAAGAATCTACGAGCAGTACTTC	CASSLGTERIYEQYF
-	-	TRBJ1-3	TRBV5-1	TGCGCCAGCAGCTTGACGATTAGCTCTGGAAACACCATATATTTT	CASSLTISSGNTIYF
TRBD1	few	TRBJ2-2	TRBV15	TGTGCCACCAGCAGAGATGGACAGGGGGCCGGCACCGGGGAGCTGTTTTTT	CATSRDGQGAGTGELFF
-	few	TRBJ1-4	TRBV7-9	TGTGCCAGCAGCTTAACGGAGGGAGTTGAAAAACTGTTTTTT	CASSLTEGVEKLFF
-	-	TRBJ2-7	TRBV2	TGTGCCAGCAGTGTTTTCCCCACGGCCAAAAACTACGAGCAGTACTTC	CASSVFPTAKNYEQYF
-	once	TRBJ2-7	TRBV6-1	TGTGCCAGCAGTGAAGCTGGTACGGGCTCCTACGAGCAGTACTTC	CASSEAGTGSYEQYF
TRBD1	-	TRBJ2-7	TRBV30	TGTGCCTGGAGCTTACAGGGGGACGAGCAGTACTTC	CAWSLQGDEQYF
TRBD1	-	TRBJ1-4	TRBV5-1	TGCGCCAGCAGCTGGACAGGGGTTCCTAATGAAAAACTGTTTTTT	CASSWTGVPNEKLFF
TRBD1	few	TRBJ1-1	TRBV6-5	TGTGCCAGCATTGCGACGAGGACAGGGGGCACTGAAGCTTTCTTT	CASIATRTGGTEAFF
TRBD2	-	TRBJ2-1	TRBV4-2	TGTGCCAGCAGCCCTCGACTAGCGGGTGGCAATGAGCAGTTCTTC	CASSPRLAGGNEQFF
-	once	TRBJ2-7	TRBV10-3	TGTGCCATCCAATGGGACCCCGAAAACGAGCAGTACTTC	CAIQWDPENEQYF
-	many	TRBJ2-1	TRBV6-1	TGTGCCAGCAGGGACTATAGCTCCTACAATGAGCAGTTCTTC	CASRDYSSYNEQFF
TRBD1	few	TRBJ1-3	TRBV5-6	TGTGCCAGCAGCTTGGGGACAGGGGGATCTGGAAACACCATATATTTT	CASSLGTGGSGNTIYF
TRBD1	few	TRBJ2-1	TRBV5-8	TGTGCCAGCAGCTCAAGGGGACAGAACTTTAACAATGAGCAGTTCTTC	CASSSRGQNFNNEQFF
-	few	TRBJ1-1	TRBV29-1	TGCAGCGTTGAAGCGGGTCAGAACACTGAAGCTTTCTTT	CSVEAGQNTEAFF
-	-	TRBJ2-5	TRBV4-1	TGCGCCAGCAGCCTGGCCGCGGGCCAAGAGACCCAGTACTTC	CASSLAAGQETQYF
TRBD1	-	TRBJ2-1	TRBV5-1	TGCGCCAGCAGCTTCCGTCCGGGACAGGGGGCGCCCAATGAGCAGTTCTTC	CASSFRPGQGAPNEQFF
-	-	TRBJ1-1	TRBV10-3	TGTGCCAGCAACCGCGGGGTCTCTGAAGCTTTCTTT	CASNRGVSEAFF
-	-	TRBJ2-3	TRBV25-1	TGTGCCAGCAGTGAATTAAAGCAGGCCCTGACAGATACGCAGTATTTT	CASSELKQALTDTQYF
-	once	TRBJ2-1	TRBV21-1	TGTGCCGCACTGGTCGGGGGTTGGGATGAGCAGTTCTTC	CAALVGGWDEQFF
-	-	TRBJ1-1	TRBV7-2	TGTGCCAGCAGCTCCCCGTGGGGGAACCTGAACACTGAAGCTTTCTTT	CASSSPWGNLNTEAFF
-	-	TRBJ1-2	TRBV2	TGTGCCAGCACTCGGGCTCGGACACGGACTAACTATGGCTACACCTTC	CASTRARTRTNYGYTF
TRBD1	-	TRBJ1-2	TRBV28	TGTGCCAGCAGTCTGAGGACAGGTCAGAGCTATGGCTACACCTTC	CASSLRTGQSYGYTF
TRBD1	-	TRBJ1-1	TRBV18	TGTGCCAGCTCACTCCCGACAGGGGCCTTAAAATTGAACACTGAAGCTTTCTTT	CASSLPTGALKLNTEAFF
-	-	TRBJ1-2	TRBV30	TGTGCCGCGGGGGACCGGGGCTATGGCTACACCTTC	CAAGDRGYGYTF
-	many	TRBJ2-3	TRBV7-8	TGTGCCAGCAGCTTAGCGTACAGGAGTAGCACAGATACGCAGTATTTT	CASSLAYRSSTDTQYF
TRBD1	-	TRBJ1-2	TRBV27	TGTGCCAGCAGTGTTGCCGGGACAGCGGTTGGCGGCTACACCTTC	CASSVAGTAVGGYTF
-	-	TRBJ1-3	TRBV9	TGTGCCAGCAGCGTCGGGACAACTTTAGGAAACACCATATATTTT	CASSVGTTLGNTIYF
-	-	TRBJ2-5	TRBV5-1	TGCGCCAGCAGCTCAACAAACGCTGGGGAGACCCAGTACTTC	CASSSTNAGETQYF
TRBD1	-	TRBJ2-1	TRBV28	TGTGCCAGCTTTCGACAGGGAATTTACAATGAGCAGTTCTTC	CASFRQGIYNEQFF
TRBD2	once	TRBJ2-2	TRBV5-6	TGTGCCAGCAGCTGGGCAGCGGGAGTGGGGCCCGGGGAGCTGTTTTTT	CASSWAAGVGPGELFF